This T cell receptor beta chain was observed in a study of chemoradiotherapy in HPV16-positive cancers. Germline CDR1 and CDR2: SGHAT and FQDESV (reference sequence). The trim removed 0 bases at V and 0 bases at J, leaving 5 bases unmatched. This CDR3 has 17 residues. Sequencing was performed with immunoSEQ multiplex PCR; in TCRdb, only in-frame clones are kept and a portion is missing. The sample consists of some 3,000 clones, roughly 88% of them appearing once. The sample consisted of tumor tissue, taken from a patient who underwent chemoradiotherapy. The chain couples TRBV11-1 to TRBJ2-5, with TRBD1 identical over 9 bases. The sequence was obtained from a human donor with HPV-associated anogenital cancer. DNA of the CDR3: TGTGCCAGCAGCTTAGCAACCGGGACAGGGTACCAAGAGACCCAGTACTTC. Protein product: CASSLATGTGYQETQYF.